This TCR beta chain was identified in a study of T cell changes during pregnancy in multiple sclerosis. This clone was seen just once. CDR3 size: 13 residues. V lost 6 bases and J lost 6, with 13 bases in between. Per the germline V gene, CDR1 is MNHEY and CDR2 is SMNVEV (reference sequence). Libraries were prepared by immunoSEQ multiplex PCR; TCRdb keeps only in-frame clonotypes and omits some of them. The sample includes fewer than 130,000 clones, roughly 92% of them seen just once. The TCR was taken from a female donor with multiple sclerosis, enrolled in a pregnancy study. The material was peripheral blood, obtained after pregnancy. The chain uses TRBV27 and TRBJ2-3, with D perhaps matching TRBD2 (7 bases). The CDR3 spells CASSPGGPDTQYF. The CDR3 bases are TGTGCCAGCAGCCCGGGGGGCCCCGATACGCAGTATTTT.